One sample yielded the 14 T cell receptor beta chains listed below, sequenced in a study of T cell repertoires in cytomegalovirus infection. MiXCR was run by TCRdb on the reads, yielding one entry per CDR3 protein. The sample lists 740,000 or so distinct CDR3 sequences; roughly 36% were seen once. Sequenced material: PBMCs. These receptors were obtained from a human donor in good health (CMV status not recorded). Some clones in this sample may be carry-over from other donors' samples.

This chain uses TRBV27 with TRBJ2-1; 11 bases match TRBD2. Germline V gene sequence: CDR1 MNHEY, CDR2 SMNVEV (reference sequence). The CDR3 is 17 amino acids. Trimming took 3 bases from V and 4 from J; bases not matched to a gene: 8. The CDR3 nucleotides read TGTGCCAGCAGTTTGCAAGGACTAGCGGGCCCTTACAATGAGCAGTTCTTC. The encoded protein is CASSLQGLAGPYNEQFF.

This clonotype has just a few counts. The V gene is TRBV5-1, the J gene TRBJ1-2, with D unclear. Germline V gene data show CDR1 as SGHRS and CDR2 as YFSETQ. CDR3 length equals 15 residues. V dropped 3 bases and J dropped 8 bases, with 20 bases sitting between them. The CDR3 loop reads CASSSARESAQGYTF. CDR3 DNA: TGCGCCAGCAGCTCTGCCCGAGAGAGTGCCCAGGGCTACACCTTC.

The chain's CDR3 is CSVGQDYNSPLHF. In DNA form, the CDR3 reads TGCAGCGTCGGACAGGACTATAATTCACCCCTCCACTTT. The chain carries TRBV29-1 and TRBJ1-6; the match to TRBD1 covers 7 bases. Germline V gene lookup returns CDR1 SQVTM and CDR2 ANQGSEA. The trim removed 6 bases at V and 3 bases at J, leaving 2 bases unmatched. This CDR3 is 13 amino acids long.

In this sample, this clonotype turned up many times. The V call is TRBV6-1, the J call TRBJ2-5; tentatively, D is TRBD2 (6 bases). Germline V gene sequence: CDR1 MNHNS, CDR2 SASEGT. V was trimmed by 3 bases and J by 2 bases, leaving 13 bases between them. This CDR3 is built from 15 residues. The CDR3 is CASSDLLGGQETQYF. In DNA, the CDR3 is TGTGCCAGCAGTGACCTTCTAGGAGGGCAAGAGACCCAGTACTTC.

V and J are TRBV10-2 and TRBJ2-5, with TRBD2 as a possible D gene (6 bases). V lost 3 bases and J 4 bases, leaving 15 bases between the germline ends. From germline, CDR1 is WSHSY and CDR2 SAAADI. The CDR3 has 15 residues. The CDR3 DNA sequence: TGCGCCAGCAGTGACCCGGGACTGGGCCTAGAGACCCAGTACTTC. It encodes CASSDPGLGLETQYF.

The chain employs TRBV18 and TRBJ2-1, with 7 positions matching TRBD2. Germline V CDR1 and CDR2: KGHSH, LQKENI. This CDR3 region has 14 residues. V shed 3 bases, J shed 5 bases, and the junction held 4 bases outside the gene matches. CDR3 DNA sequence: TGTGCCAGCTCACCGAGGCTAGCGGACAATGAGCAGTTCTTC. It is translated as CASSPRLADNEQFF.

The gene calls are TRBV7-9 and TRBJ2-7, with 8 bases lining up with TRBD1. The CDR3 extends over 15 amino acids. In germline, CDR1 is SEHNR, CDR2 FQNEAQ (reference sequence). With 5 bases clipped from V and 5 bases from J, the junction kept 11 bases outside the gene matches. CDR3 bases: TGTGCCAGCAGCAGATCGACAGGGGCTCCACACGAGCAGTACTTC. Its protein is CASSRSTGAPHEQYF. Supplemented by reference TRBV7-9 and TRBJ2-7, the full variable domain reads DTGVSQNPRHKITKRGQNVTFRCDPISEHNRLYWYRQTLGQGPEFLTYFQNEAQLEKSRLLSDRFSAERPKGSFSTLEIQRTEQGDSAMYLCASSRSTGAPHEQYFGPGTRLTVT.

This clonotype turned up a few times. CDR3 protein: CASSYGGMPDTQYF. Here the CDR3 DNA reads TGTGCCAGCAGTTATGGAGGGATGCCAGATACGCAGTATTTT. The chain links TRBV12-3 or TRBV12-4 to TRBJ2-3, with TRBD2 as a possible D gene (6 bases). The germline V and J ends were trimmed by 4 bases and 4 bases, with 12 bases remaining between them. The CDR3 is 14 residues long.

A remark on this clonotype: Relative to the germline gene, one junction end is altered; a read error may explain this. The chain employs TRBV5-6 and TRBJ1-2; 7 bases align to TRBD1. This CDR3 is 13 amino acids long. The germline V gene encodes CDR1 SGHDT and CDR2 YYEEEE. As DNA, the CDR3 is TGTGCCAGCAGCCTCGACAGGGTAGAGGGCTACATCTTC. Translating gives CASSLDRVEGYIF. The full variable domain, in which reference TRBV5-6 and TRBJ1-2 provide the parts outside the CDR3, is DAGVTQSPTHLIKTRGQQVTLRCSPKSGHDTVSWYQQALGQGPQFIFQYYEEEERQRGNFPDRFSGHQFPNYSSELNVNALLLGDSALYLCASSLDRVEGYIFGSGTRLTVV.

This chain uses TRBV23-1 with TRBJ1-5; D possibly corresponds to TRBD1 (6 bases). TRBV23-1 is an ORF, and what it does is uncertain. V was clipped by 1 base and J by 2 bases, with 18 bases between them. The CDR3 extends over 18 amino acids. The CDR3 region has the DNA TGCGCCAGCAGTCAATATGGGAGGGGGGGGCCGTGCAATCAGCCCCAGCATTTT. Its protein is CASSQYGRGGPCNQPQHF.

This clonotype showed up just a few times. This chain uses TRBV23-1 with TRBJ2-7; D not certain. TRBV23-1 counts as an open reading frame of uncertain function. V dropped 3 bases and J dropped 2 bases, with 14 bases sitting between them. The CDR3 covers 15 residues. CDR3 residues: CASSQEKGRTYEQYF. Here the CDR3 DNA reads TGCGCCAGCAGTCAGGAAAAGGGTAGAACCTACGAGCAGTACTTC.

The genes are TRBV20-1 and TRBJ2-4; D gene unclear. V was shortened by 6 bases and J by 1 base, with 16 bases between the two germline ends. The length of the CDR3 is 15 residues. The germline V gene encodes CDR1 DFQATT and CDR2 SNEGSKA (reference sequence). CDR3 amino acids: CSALIGETAKNIQYF. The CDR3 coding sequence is TGCAGTGCCCTAATAGGAGAAACGGCCAAAAACATTCAGTACTTC.

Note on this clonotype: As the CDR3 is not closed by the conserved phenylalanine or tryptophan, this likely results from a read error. The CDR3 DNA reads TGTGCTTGGAGAGCGGGCGTTAGGACTGAAGCTTTCTGT. Translation: CAWRAGVRTEAFC. The chain couples TRBV30 to TRBJ1-1, with no clear D. CDR3 size: 13 residues. Germline V CDR1 and CDR2: GTSNPN, SVGIG (reference sequence).

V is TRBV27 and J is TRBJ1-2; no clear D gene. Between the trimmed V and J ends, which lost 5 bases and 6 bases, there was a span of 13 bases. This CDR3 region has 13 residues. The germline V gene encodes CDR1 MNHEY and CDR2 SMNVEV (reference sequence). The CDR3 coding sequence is TGTGCCAGCAGTGGCATCCGCGGGGATGGCTACACCTTC. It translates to CASSGIRGDGYTF.